What follows describes a single T cell receptor beta chain. The sample belongs to a study of blood T cell repertoires in COVID-19. Study-wide context: Material from acute and convalescent COVID-19 was sourced from the United States, Italy and Spain. From T cells, B-cell-depleted T cells, or PBMCs came the material, which was cDNA or gDNA.

As originally analysed: Reference gene primer amplification gave nucleated cell count estimates. Assay: immunoSEQ multiplex PCR; the TCRdb copy retains only in-frame clones and omits some. That table is the source of V, J and clone size, and D and trimming were worked out from the DNA. The sample consists of approximately 140,000 clones, approximately 80% of them appearing once. The sequence was obtained from a woman aged 40 to 50 with active or convalescent COVID-19. Sequencing was carried out using peripheral blood.

CDR3 region: CASTPIEAGGSEQFF. CDR3 DNA sequence: TGTGCCAGCACCCCTATCGAGGCAGGGGGCAGTGAGCAGTTCTTC. The chain couples TRBV2 to TRBJ2-1, with TRBD1 identical over 8 bases. CDR1 is SNHLY and CDR2 is FYNNEI in the germline V gene. V lost 7 bases and J lost 9; bases outside the gene matches: 14. The CDR3 loop spans 15 amino acids.